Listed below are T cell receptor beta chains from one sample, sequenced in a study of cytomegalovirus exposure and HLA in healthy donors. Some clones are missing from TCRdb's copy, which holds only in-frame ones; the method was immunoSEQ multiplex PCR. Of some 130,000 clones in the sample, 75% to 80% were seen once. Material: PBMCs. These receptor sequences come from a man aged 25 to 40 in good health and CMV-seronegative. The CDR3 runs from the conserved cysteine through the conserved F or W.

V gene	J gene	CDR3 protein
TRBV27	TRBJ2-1	CASSLQTGYNEQFF
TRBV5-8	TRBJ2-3	CASSLRGQGVDTQYF
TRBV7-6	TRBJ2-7	CASSVREGSRGTYEQYF
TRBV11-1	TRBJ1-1	CASSITGGSDTEAFF
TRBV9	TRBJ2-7	CASSAGHSASYEQYF
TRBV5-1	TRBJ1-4	CASSKSGALANEKLFF
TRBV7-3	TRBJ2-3	CASSLGVGTSKSNTQYF
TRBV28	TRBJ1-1	CASSLGQGGPEAFF
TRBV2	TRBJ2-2	CASRDSSNTGELFF
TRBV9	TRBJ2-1	CASSVDGRGPPGIDEQFF
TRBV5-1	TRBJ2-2	CASSLTGMGTGELFF
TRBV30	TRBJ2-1	CAWSDGGGYNEQFF
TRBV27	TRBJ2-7	CASSPLGLAGVGEQYF
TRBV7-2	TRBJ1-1	CASSLAPRRGGTEAFF
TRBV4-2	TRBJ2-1	CASSQENRQRGANEQFF
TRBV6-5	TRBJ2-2	CASSYSETGGTGELFF
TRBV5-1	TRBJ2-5	CASSASRGPQETQYF
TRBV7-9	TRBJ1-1	CASSSRTGLGNTEAFF
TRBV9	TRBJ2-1	CASSVATSGVLSYNEQFF
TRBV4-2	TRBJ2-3	CASSQEAGDLEGTQYF
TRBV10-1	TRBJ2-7	CASSDQDRGSEQYF
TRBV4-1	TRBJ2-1	CASSQDGSSYNEQFF
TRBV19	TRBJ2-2	CASSYRTGNTGELFF
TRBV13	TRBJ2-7	CASSRNGLAGGISYEQYF
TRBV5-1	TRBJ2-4	CASSWESQAKNIQYF
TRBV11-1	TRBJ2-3	CASGPSRDSGTQYF
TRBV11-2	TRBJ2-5	CASSLQVAGMTQETQYF
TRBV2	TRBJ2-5	CASSELGEETQYF
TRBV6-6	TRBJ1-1	CARLKGTGEAFF
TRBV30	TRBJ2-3	CAWSVHGTDTQYF
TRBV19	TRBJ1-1	CASSSYSGGPFMNTEAFF
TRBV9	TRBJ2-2	CASSASTPNTGELFF
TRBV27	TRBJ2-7	CASSPRLLAGGWYEQYF
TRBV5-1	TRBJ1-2	CASSLGQADYGYTF
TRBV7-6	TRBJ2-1	CASSLAKGQAYNEQFF
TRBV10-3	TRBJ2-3	CAIRLALGEGGDTDTQYF
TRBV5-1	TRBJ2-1	CASSTDRVNEQFF
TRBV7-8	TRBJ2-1	CASSWGTTGGNEQFF
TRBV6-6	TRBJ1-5	CASSRSGTGFQPQHF
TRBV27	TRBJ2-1	CASRLQGNEQFF
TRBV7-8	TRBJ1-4	CASSLGVRREKLFF
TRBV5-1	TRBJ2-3	CASSEPWDRGSTDTQYF